These 20 T cell receptor beta chains share one sample of origin, sequenced in a study of blood T cell repertoires in COVID-19. TCRdb keeps only in-frame clones here, not all; method: immunoSEQ multiplex PCR. The sample includes 65,000 to 75,000 clones, 70% to 80% seen only once; the top ten take approximately 12%. The sequenced material came from peripheral blood. These receptors all stem from a human donor in a cohort sampled during active COVID-19.

This chain links TRBV14 with TRBJ2-3; TRBD2 matches at 12 bases. CDR1 SGHDN and CDR2 FVKESK come from the germline V gene. V shed 4 bases and J 3 bases; nucleotides not matched to a gene: 5. There are 16 residues in the CDR3. The CDR3 DNA sequence: TGTGCCAGCAGCCCTCTAGCGGGAGGGATAACAGATACGCAGTATTTT. Protein product: CASSPLAGGITDTQYF. The whole variable domain, filled in from reference TRBV14 and TRBJ2-3, reads EAGVTQFPSHSVIEKGQTVTLRCDPISGHDNLYWYRRVMGKEIKFLLHFVKESKQDESGMPNNRFLAERTGGTYSTLKVQPAELEDSGVYFCASSPLAGGITDTQYFGPGTRLTVL.

The rearrangement joins TRBV18 to TRBJ2-5, with 8 bases matching TRBD2. CDR3 length equals 15 residues. Germline CDR1 KGHSH, CDR2 LQKENI. The J segment lost 1 base and the V segment lost 4 bases, leaving 5 bases of the junction unmatched. The CDR3: CASSLSGMSQETQYF. For the CDR3, the DNA is TGTGCCAGCTCACTTAGCGGGATGTCCCAAGAGACCCAGTACTTC.

This chain connects TRBV6-1 to TRBJ2-7; D remains ambiguous. CDR1 is MNHNS, CDR2 SASEGT, per germline. The CDR3 consists of 15 residues. V was cut by 2 bases and J by 4 bases, with 15 bases left in between. CDR3 protein: CASSEIQSLRYEQYF. As DNA, the CDR3 is TGTGCCAGCAGTGAAATACAGTCGTTAAGGTACGAGCAGTACTTC.

This chain joins TRBV9 and TRBJ2-2; TRBD2 matches at 11 bases. CDR1 is SGDLS and CDR2 is YYNGEE in the germline V gene. Trimming removed 3 bases from V and 4 bases from J; junction bases left unmatched: 2. The CDR3 is made up of 15 amino acids. The CDR3 DNA sequence: TGTGCCAGCAGCGAACTAGCGGGAGCCACCGGGGAGCTGTTTTTT. This gives the protein CASSELAGATGELFF.

The sample holds one count of this clone. The chain links TRBV11-3 to TRBJ2-3; TRBD1 agrees at 10 bases. Per the germline V gene, CDR1 is SGHNT and CDR2 is YENEEA. CDR3 length: 15 amino acids. Unmatched junction bases numbered 8, after V lost 5 bases and J lost 6 bases. Here the CDR3 reads CASSGRQGAADTQYF. CDR3 DNA sequence: TGTGCCAGCAGCGGCCGACAGGGGGCGGCGGATACGCAGTATTTT. Based on the CDR3 plus reference TRBV11-3 and TRBJ2-3, the full variable domain is EAGVVQSPRYKIIEKKQPVAFWCNPISGHNTLYWYLQNLGQGPELLIRYENEEAVDDSQLPKDRFSAERLKGVDSTLKIQPAELGDSAVYLCASSGRQGAADTQYFGPGTRLTVL.

The V call is TRBV11-3, the J call TRBJ2-3, with a weak D call TRBD2 (6 bases). The germline V gene has CDR1 SGHNT and CDR2 YENEEA. V was pared by 5 bases and J by 0 bases, with 15 bases between. This CDR3 has 16 residues. The CDR3 region is CASSGNSGLSTDTQYF. CDR3 sequence (DNA): TGTGCCAGCAGCGGTAACTCGGGACTCAGCACAGATACGCAGTATTTT.

This clone was recorded once. The gene calls are TRBV5-1 and TRBJ1-1, with a tentative D call TRBD1 (6 bases). This CDR3 is 12 amino acids long. V dropped 3 bases and J dropped 3 bases, with 6 bases sitting between them. Germline V gene sequence: CDR1 SGHRS, CDR2 YFSETQ. In nucleotides, the CDR3 is TGCGCCAGCAGCTCAGGGGACACTGAAGCTTTCTTT. It yields the protein CASSSGDTEAFF.

The count of this clone is one. The V and J genes are TRBV7-9 and TRBJ2-5; 8 bases are a match to TRBD2. V dropped 5 bases and J dropped 5; count of bases not matched to a gene: 10. The CDR3 spans 15 residues. Germline assignment: CDR1 SEHNR and CDR2 FQNEAQ (reference sequence). The CDR3 sequence is CASSPTGLAVETQYF. CDR3 bases: TGTGCCAGCAGCCCAACAGGACTAGCTGTCGAGACCCAGTACTTC. The whole variable domain, remainder taken from reference TRBV7-9 and TRBJ2-5, is DTGVSQNPRHKITKRGQNVTFRCDPISEHNRLYWYRQTLGQGPEFLTYFQNEAQLEKSRLLSDRFSAERPKGSFSTLEIQRTEQGDSAMYLCASSPTGLAVETQYFGPGTRLLVL.

The V call is TRBV7-9, the J call TRBJ1-4; 9 bases align to TRBD1. Trimming took 5 bases from V and 11 from J; bases not matched to a gene: 9. Germline V gives CDR1 SEHNR, CDR2 FQNEAQ (reference sequence). This CDR3 spans 14 amino acids. In DNA, the CDR3 is TGTGCCAGCAGCCGGGACAGGGAAGCTGCGAAACTGTTTTTT. Protein product: CASSRDREAAKLFF.

The CDR3 reads CASSWDPATGGGEQFF. CDR3 nucleotides: TGTGCCAGCAGCTGGGACCCCGCAACAGGGGGCGGTGAGCAGTTCTTC. V usage is TRBV6-2 or TRBV6-3 and J usage is TRBJ2-1; 9 bases match TRBD1. The V gene's germline CDR1 is MNHEY and CDR2 SVGEGT. Losses at the gene ends were 6 bases for V and 9 bases for J; bases not matched to a gene: 15. This CDR3 comprises 16 residues.

V and J are TRBV11-2 and TRBJ2-1, with TRBD2 identical over 15 bases. V was pared by 4 bases and J by 6 bases, with 7 bases of the junction left unmatched. The V gene's germline CDR1 is SGHAT and CDR2 FQNNGV. The CDR3 has 17 amino acids. The CDR3 DNA follows: TGTGCCAGCAGCTCTGCTGGACTAGCGGGAGGGATCAATGAGCAGTTCTTC. It specifies CASSSAGLAGGINEQFF.

The sample holds one count of this clone. This chain joins TRBV6-1 and TRBJ2-7, with D possibly matching TRBD2 (6 bases). This CDR3 contains 15 residues. The V end lost 1 base, the J end lost 2 bases, and 12 bases lay between the germline ends. Germline assignment: CDR1 MNHNS and CDR2 SASEGT. The CDR3 here is CASSEGGEVPYEQYF. Here the CDR3 DNA reads TGTGCCAGCAGTGAAGGAGGGGAGGTCCCCTACGAGCAGTACTTC.

This clone was detected a few times. The gene calls are TRBV12-3 or TRBV12-4 and TRBJ1-6; possibly TRBD1 for D (5 bases). The CDR3 has 13 amino acids. The V end was cut by 8 bases, the J end by 9 bases, with 14 bases between. The chain's CDR3 is CASSRGGSSPLHF. As DNA, the CDR3 is TGTGCCAGCTCTCGGGGCGGGAGTTCACCCCTCCACTTT.

This chain joins TRBV27 and TRBJ1-4, with 7 bases lining up with TRBD1. The V segment lost 4 bases and the J segment 2 bases; nucleotides outside the gene matches: 4. The CDR3 consists of 15 residues. Germline lookup yields CDR1 MNHEY and CDR2 SMNVEV (reference sequence). The CDR3 nucleotides read TGTGCCAGCAGTTCCGACAGGGTTACTAATGAAAAACTGTTTTTT. This sequence encodes CASSSDRVTNEKLFF.

CDR3 sequence (DNA): TGTGCCAGCAGCTACGGACTCACCCCCGGAAGGGAGCAGTTCTTC. It encodes CASSYGLTPGREQFF. V usage is TRBV7-2 and J usage is TRBJ2-1, with D perhaps matching TRBD2 (5 bases). This CDR3 contains 15 residues. CDR1 SGHTA and CDR2 FQGNSA come from the germline V gene. The germline V and J ends were trimmed by 4 bases and 10 bases, with 20 bases remaining between them.

This clone was seen only a few times. The gene calls are TRBV28 and TRBJ1-3; D unclear. Trimming left V 7 bases short and J 0 bases short, with 10 bases between. The CDR3 consists of 14 residues. Looked up from germline, CDR1 is MDHEN and CDR2 is SYDVKM. In nucleotides, the CDR3 is TGTGCCAGCACCCCCCTTAGCTCTGGAAACACCATATATTTT. Amino acid sequence: CASTPLSSGNTIYF.

The chain couples TRBV7-9 to TRBJ2-6; weak D call: TRBD2 (5 bases). Trimming removed 3 bases from V and 0 bases from J, with 12 bases in between. The CDR3 contains 17 residues. CDR1 and CDR2 (germline): SEHNR, FQNEAQ (reference sequence). Here the CDR3 DNA reads TGTGCCAGCAGCTTCGGTCCCCGGGGCTCTGGGGCCAACGTCCTGACTTTC. Translating it yields CASSFGPRGSGANVLTF.

The chain combines TRBV7-9 with TRBJ1-4, with TRBD1 identical over 7 bases. V shed 4 bases and J 7 bases; nucleotides not matched to a gene: 15. Germline V gene lookup returns CDR1 SEHNR and CDR2 FQNEAQ (reference sequence). The CDR3 spans 17 residues. CDR3 bases: TGTGCCAGCAGCTATCGGCAGGGGGTCGGTCGGGTTGAAAAACTGTTTTTT. Its protein product is CASSYRQGVGRVEKLFF.

J is TRBJ1-1 and V is TRBV7-2; D gene ambiguous. Trimming took 5 bases from V and 0 from J, leaving 13 bases between them. This CDR3 region has 15 residues. The germline CDR1 and CDR2 sequences are SGHTA and FQGNSA. CDR3 sequence (DNA): TGTGCCAGCAGCCCGCCCAACGGGATGAACACTGAAGCTTTCTTT. This sequence encodes CASSPPNGMNTEAFF.

The rearrangement links TRBV7-2 to TRBJ1-4, with 7 bases that match TRBD1. V lost 5 bases and J lost 14; bases outside the gene matches: 5. The CDR3 is 11 residues long. The germline V gene encodes CDR1 SGHTA and CDR2 FQGNSA. As DNA, the CDR3 is TGTGCCAGCAGCCAAGGACAGGTTCTGTTTTTT. It specifies CASSQGQVLFF.